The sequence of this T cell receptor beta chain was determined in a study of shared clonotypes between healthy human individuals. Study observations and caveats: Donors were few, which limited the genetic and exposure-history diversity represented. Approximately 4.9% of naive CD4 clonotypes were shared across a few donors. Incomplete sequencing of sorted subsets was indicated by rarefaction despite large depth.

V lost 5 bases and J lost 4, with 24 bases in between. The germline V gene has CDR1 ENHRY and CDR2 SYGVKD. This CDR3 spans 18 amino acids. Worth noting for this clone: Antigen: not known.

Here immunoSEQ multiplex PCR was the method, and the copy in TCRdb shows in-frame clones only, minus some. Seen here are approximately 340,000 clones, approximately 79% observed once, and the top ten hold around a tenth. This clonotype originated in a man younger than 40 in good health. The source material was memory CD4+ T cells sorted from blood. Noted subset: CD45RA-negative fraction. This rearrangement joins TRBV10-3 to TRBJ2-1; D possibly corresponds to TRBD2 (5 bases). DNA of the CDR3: TGTGCCATCAGTAACCCCCTTCGGGTTAGCGCACTATACAATGAGCAGTTCTTC. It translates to CAISNPLRVSALYNEQFF.